This passage covers 30 T cell receptor beta chains from one sample sequenced in a study of blood T cell repertoires in COVID-19. Generated by immunoSEQ multiplex PCR, the TCRdb table keeps only in-frame clones and is missing some. Altogether around 250,000 clones are present, approximately 91% being singletons, with the ten largest covering 0.95% to 1.5%. Sequenced sample: PBMCs or T cells enriched from blood (not recorded which). The receptors here all came from a human donor in a cohort exposed to, infected with or recovered from COVID-19 (not recorded which). The donor label of this sample is uncertain.

Of note for this clone: At one boundary the junction diverges from the germline segment, which might be a read error. DNA for the CDR3: TGTGCCAGCAGCCAAGCACGTCGGGACAGGGCCTCCTTC. It is translated as CASSQARRDRASF. This sequence joins TRBV3-1 (or the pseudogene TRBV3-2) and TRBJ2-7; TRBD1 matches 9 bases. The CDR3 has 13 residues. Germline V gene data show CDR1 as LGHDT and CDR2 as YNNKEL (reference sequence).

The chain joins TRBV7-8 to TRBJ1-1, with no clear D. The V end lost 4 bases, the J end lost 7 bases, and 13 bases lay between the germline ends. This CDR3 is built from 13 residues. CDR1 and CDR2 from the germline V gene are SGHVS and FQNEAQ. CDR3 nucleotide sequence: TGTGCCAGCAGCTCGTTCGATGGAGTTGAAGCTTTCTTT. Amino acid sequence: CASSSFDGVEAFF.

This clone has a handful of counts. The gene calls are TRBV4-2 and TRBJ2-3; TRBD1 might be the D (5 bases). This CDR3 has 17 amino acids. The V gene lost 0 bases and the J gene lost 1 base, with 14 bases spanning the gap. The germline V gene has CDR1 LGHNA and CDR2 YNFKEQ. CDR3 in amino acids: CASSQESQGGGTDTQYF. CDR3 nucleotides: TGTGCCAGCAGCCAAGAATCGCAGGGTGGTGGCACAGATACGCAGTATTTT.

The J gene is TRBJ1-4, the V gene TRBV5-1, with 9 bases that match TRBD1. The CDR3 is 16 residues long. Unmatched junction bases numbered 4, after V lost 4 bases and J lost 0 bases. Germline V gene data show CDR1 as SGHRS and CDR2 as YFSETQ. CDR3 in DNA: TGCGCCAGCAGCATGGGACAGGGTACAACTAATGAAAAACTGTTTTTT. Translation gives CASSMGQGTTNEKLFF. Based on the CDR3 plus reference TRBV5-1 and TRBJ1-4, the full variable domain is KAGVTQTPRYLIKTRGQQVTLSCSPISGHRSVSWYQQTPGQGLQFLFEYFSETQRNKGNFPGRFSGRQFSNSRSEMNVSTLELGDSALYLCASSMGQGTTNEKLFFGSGTQLSVL.

The gene calls are TRBV28 and TRBJ1-3; D perhaps matches TRBD1 (5 bases). V lost 2 bases, J lost 0 bases, and 11 bases lay in between. This CDR3 is 16 amino acids long. The germline CDR1 and CDR2 sequences are MDHEN and SYDVKM. The DNA for the CDR3 is TGTGCCAGCAGTTTACCTGACAGCCGCTCTGGAAACACCATATATTTT. This sequence encodes CASSLPDSRSGNTIYF.

The genes are TRBV29-1 and TRBJ2-5; a possible D gene is TRBD2 (6 bases). Germline lookup yields CDR1 SQVTM and CDR2 ANQGSEA. Trimming removed 4 bases from V and 2 bases from J, with 8 bases in between. This CDR3 spans 12 amino acids. The CDR3 DNA is TGCAGCGTTGTGGGACTGCAAGAGACCCAGTACTTC. Translating it yields CSVVGLQETQYF.

The chain recombines TRBV14 with TRBJ1-2; 9 nucleotides line up with TRBD1. Germline V gene lookup returns CDR1 SGHDN and CDR2 FVKESK. V trimming: 1 base; J trimming: 7 bases; junction bases outside the gene matches: 4. This CDR3 has 14 amino acids. CDR3 coding DNA: TGTGCCAGCAGCCAAGGAGGGACAGGGTTTGGCTACACCTTC. This encodes CASSQGGTGFGYTF.

J is TRBJ1-1 and V is TRBV10-3; 9 bases agree with TRBD1. The CDR3 totals 14 residues. Losses at the gene ends were 6 bases for V and 5 bases for J; bases not matched to a gene: 7. Germline assignment: CDR1 ENHRY and CDR2 SYGVKD. The CDR3 DNA sequence: TGTGCCATCAGCGGCGGACAGGGGTTGACTGAAGCTTTCTTT. Its protein is CAISGGQGLTEAFF.

This chain joins TRBV5-8 and TRBJ1-2, with 9 bases lining up with TRBD1. Looked up from germline, CDR1 is SGHTS and CDR2 is YDEGEE. With 4 bases clipped from V and 6 bases from J, the junction kept 7 bases outside the gene matches. The CDR3 is made up of 14 amino acids. This chain's CDR3 is CASSIDRGWHGYTF. The CDR3 bases are TGTGCCAGCAGCATCGACAGGGGGTGGCATGGCTACACCTTC.

V gene TRBV5-6 combines with J gene TRBJ1-1, with D unclear. The CDR3 length is 15 residues. Trimming removed 0 bases at V and 4 bases at J, with 13 bases between. Germline-derived CDR1 and CDR2 are SGHDT and YYEEEE. The CDR3: CASSLGPPGGTEAFF. CDR3 coding DNA: TGTGCCAGCAGCTTGGGTCCGCCGGGTGGCACTGAAGCTTTCTTT.

The chain is built from TRBV29-1 and TRBJ1-2; no reliable D call. CDR3 length: 14 amino acids. Trimming removed 7 bases from V and 2 bases from J, with 17 bases in between. CDR1 is SQVTM and CDR2 is ANQGSEA in the germline V gene. In DNA form, the CDR3 reads TGCAGCGCCTTAATGGGGAGGACGAACTATGGCTACACCTTC. Its translation: CSALMGRTNYGYTF.

Only one count was recorded for this clone. The chain is built from TRBV27 and TRBJ1-2; 9 bases map to TRBD1. V gave up 5 bases and J gave up 8 bases; unmatched junction bases: 9. Germline V gene data show CDR1 as MNHEY and CDR2 as SMNVEV (reference sequence). The CDR3 covers 14 residues. DNA for the CDR3: TGTGCCAGCAGTGGGACAGGGAAAATGGGCGGCTACACCTTC. Translated, it gives CASSGTGKMGGYTF.

This clone was observed a handful of times. This chain uses TRBV3-1 (or the pseudogene TRBV3-2) with TRBJ2-7; a possible D gene is TRBD2 (6 bases). The V end was cut by 3 bases, the J end by 10 bases, with 10 bases between. This CDR3 spans 11 amino acids. The germline CDR1 and CDR2 sequences are LGHDT and YNNKEL (reference sequence). CDR3 loop: CASSQSGDQYF. Here the CDR3 DNA reads TGTGCCAGCAGCCAGTCGGGAGATCAGTACTTC.

The chain couples TRBV9 to TRBJ2-7, with a tentative D call TRBD1 (5 bases). The germline CDR1 and CDR2 sequences are SGDLS and YYNGEE. The CDR3 is made up of 14 amino acids. V lost 0 bases to trimming and J lost 3 bases, with 10 bases between them. CDR3 bases: TGTGCCAGCAGCGTAGATGACGGACACTACGAGCAGTACTTC. Its protein is CASSVDDGHYEQYF.

V is TRBV12-5 and J is TRBJ2-7; 7 nucleotides match TRBD1. V shed 1 base and J 7 bases; nucleotides not matched to a gene: 7. This CDR3 is built from 14 residues. In germline, CDR1 is LGHNT, CDR2 FRNRAP. This CDR3 reads CASGLDTGVGEQYF. As DNA, the CDR3 is TGTGCTAGTGGTTTGGACACAGGGGTTGGGGAGCAGTACTTC.

The chain links TRBV7-9 to TRBJ1-1, with D tentatively TRBD1 (6 bases). This CDR3 contains 14 residues. V was clipped by 1 base and J by 2 bases, with 8 bases between them. Germline lookup yields CDR1 SEHNR and CDR2 FQNEAQ (reference sequence). CDR3 in DNA: TGTGCCAGCAGCTTAGGACAGGTTAACACTGAAGCTTTCTTT. Its protein product is CASSLGQVNTEAFF.

The chain recombines TRBV18 with TRBJ2-3, with 9 nucleotides matching TRBD2. Germline V gene data show CDR1 as KGHSH and CDR2 as LQKENI. Losses at the gene ends were 6 bases for V and 1 base for J; bases not matched to a gene: 8. The CDR3 length is 16 residues. The CDR3 region is CASSLGGGVGTDTQYF. CDR3 sequence (DNA): TGTGCCAGCTCGCTCGGCGGGGGGGTTGGCACAGATACGCAGTATTTT.

This clone was seen ten or more times. The DNA for the CDR3 is TGTGCCTGGAGTCGGGGGTCACGGGTTCAGCCCCAGCATTTT. This encodes CAWSRGSRVQPQHF. The genes are TRBV30 and TRBJ1-5, with D perhaps TRBD1 (5 bases). Trimming took 2 bases from V and 6 from J, leaving 14 bases between them. Germline loops: CDR1 GTSNPN, CDR2 SVGIG (reference sequence). CDR3 size: 14 residues. Together with reference TRBV30 and TRBJ1-5, the CDR3 gives the full variable domain: SQTIHQWPATLVQPVGSPLSLECTVEGTSNPNLYWYRQAAGRGLQLLFYSVGIGQISSEVPQNLSASRPQDRQFILSSKKLLLSDSGFYLCAWSRGSRVQPQHFGDGTRLSIL.

The chain couples TRBV23-1 to TRBJ2-3, with D maybe TRBD2 (7 bases). TRBV23-1 is marked as an open reading frame, function uncertain. The germline V and J ends were trimmed by 4 bases and 6 bases, with 17 bases remaining between them. The CDR3 consists of 15 residues. CDR3 bases: TGCGCCAGCAGTCTCCCTCCCCCGGGGGGCGATACGCAGTATTTT. Amino acid sequence: CASSLPPPGGDTQYF.

This chain links TRBV6-5 with TRBJ1-1; weak D call: TRBD1 (6 bases). Germline V CDR1 and CDR2: MNHEY, SVGAGI. This CDR3 comprises 15 residues. Trimming took off 8 bases at V and 10 bases at J, with 26 bases between the two ends. This CDR3 is CASGRTGTQERGAFF. The CDR3 DNA reads as TGTGCCAGCGGAAGAACCGGGACACAAGAAAGGGGAGCTTTCTTT.

This chain joins TRBV1 and TRBJ1-2; no check of the table's D call, TRBD1, against the DNA was made. TRBV1 is a pseudogene. The CDR3 is 17 amino acids. CDR3 residues: CTSSQDCTGQPNYGYTF. In nucleotides, the CDR3 is TGCACCAGCAGCCAAGATTGCACCGGACAGCCTAACTATGGCTACACCTTC.

The rearrangement joins TRBV7-2 to TRBJ1-1; D is perhaps TRBD1 (6 bases). The V gene lost 5 bases and the J gene lost 1 base, with 17 bases spanning the gap. Germline-derived CDR1 and CDR2 are SGHTA and FQGNSA. This CDR3 region has 16 residues. The CDR3 protein is CASSPSSTGRNTEAFF. The CDR3 region has the DNA TGTGCCAGCAGCCCTTCCTCGACAGGTCGGAACACTGAAGCTTTCTTT.

The chain has TRBV9 and TRBJ2-1, with TRBD2 matching 16 bases. There are 18 residues in the CDR3. CDR1 is SGDLS, CDR2 YYNGEE, per germline. The V and J ends lost 5 bases and 4 bases, in that order; junction bases with no gene match: 9. Here the CDR3 DNA reads TGTGCCAGCAGTTCTACGGGACTAGCGGGGGGGCGGTACAATGAGCAGTTCTTC. It translates to CASSSTGLAGGRYNEQFF.

The chain links TRBV4-3 to TRBJ1-2; 8 bases are a match to TRBD1. Looked up from germline, CDR1 is LGHNA and CDR2 is YSLEER. Trimming at V came to 0 bases and at J to 4 bases, leaving 7 bases not matched to a gene. CDR3 length equals 16 residues. CDR3 sequence: CASSQDSTGGTYGYTF. The CDR3 nucleotides read TGCGCCAGCAGCCAAGATTCTACAGGGGGTACCTATGGCTACACCTTC.

This chain connects TRBV19 to TRBJ2-2; 9 nucleotides match TRBD2. This CDR3 is 14 amino acids long. From germline, CDR1 is LNHDA and CDR2 SQIVND (reference sequence). J lost 5 bases, V lost 5 bases, and 3 bases had no gene match. For the CDR3, the DNA is TGTGCCAGTAGTGCAGCGGGGGGTACCGGGGAGCTGTTTTTT. This gives the protein CASSAAGGTGELFF.

This clone is a singleton in its sample. The CDR3 region is CASSPASGGYGELFF. Here the CDR3 DNA reads TGTGCCAGCAGCCCAGCTAGCGGGGGATACGGGGAGCTGTTTTTT. This chain uses TRBV7-8 with TRBJ2-2; 10 bases are shared with TRBD2. The CDR3 totals 15 residues. The junction had 7 bases not matched to a gene; V was cut back by 5 bases and J by 7 bases. Germline V gives CDR1 SGHVS, CDR2 FQNEAQ.

The chain couples TRBV6-6 to TRBJ1-5; D gene uncertain. CDR1 and CDR2 (germline): MNHNY, SVGAGI (reference sequence). V was cut by 6 bases and J by 9 bases, with 9 bases left in between. This CDR3 contains 11 residues. CDR3 DNA sequence: TGTGCCAGCAGCAACTCGGGGCCCCAGCATTTT. It is translated as CASSNSGPQHF.

This chain links TRBV2 with TRBJ1-3; D is perhaps TRBD1 (5 bases). Per the germline V gene, CDR1 is SNHLY and CDR2 is FYNNEI. The CDR3 runs to 15 residues. Between the trimmed V and J ends, which lost 2 bases and 8 bases, there was a span of 16 bases. Here the CDR3 reads CASSESAGRVHTIYF. In DNA, the CDR3 is TGTGCCAGCAGTGAATCGGCAGGGAGGGTACACACCATATATTTT.

The rearrangement links TRBV19 to TRBJ1-6, with D perhaps TRBD1 (6 bases). With 7 bases removed from V and 3 bases from J, the gap between germline ends came to 10 bases. There are 14 residues in the CDR3. Germline CDR1 and CDR2: LNHDA and SQIVND (reference sequence). The CDR3 region is CASNPRGYNSPLHF. CDR3 coding DNA: TGTGCCAGTAATCCCAGGGGCTATAATTCACCCCTCCACTTT. Variable domain in full (rest from reference TRBV19 and TRBJ1-6): DGGITQSPKYLFRKEGQNVTLSCEQNLNHDAMYWYRQDPGQGLRLIYYSQIVNDFQKGDIAEGYSVSREKKESFPLTVTSAQKNPTAFYLCASNPRGYNSPLHFGNGTRLTVT.

Notes on this clone: In the same sample, other DNA sequences code for this CDR3. This sequence joins TRBV9 and TRBJ1-4, with no clear D. V was clipped by 0 bases and J by 2 bases, with 8 bases between them. Germline CDR1 SGDLS, CDR2 YYNGEE. CDR3 length equals 15 residues. The CDR3 is CASSVAGRTNEKLFF. The CDR3 nucleotides are TGTGCCAGCAGCGTAGCGGGTCGGACTAATGAAAAACTGTTTTTT.